This passage covers 27 T cell receptor beta chains from one sample sequenced in a study of blood T cells in healthy people across ages. A second PCR of roughly 7 to 11 cycles used a sample-barcoded 5' primer and a J-beta primer mix. TCRdb fed the 5' RACE reads into MiXCR, producing one record per CDR3 protein. The sample gives about 1,500,000 distinct CDR3 sequences, 28% of which show up once; roughly 8% is in the top ten. The sequenced sample consisted of blood. Source of these receptors: a woman aged 25 to 45 in good health.

A few counts support this clonotype. Germline is not matched at one junction end, which may reflect a read error. V and J are TRBV6-6 and TRBJ1-1; TRBD1 might be the D (5 bases). This CDR3 region has 15 residues. Germline lookup yields CDR1 MNHNY and CDR2 SVGAGI (reference sequence). DNA of the CDR3: TGTGCCAGCACTTACACGAAGGCCAGGGACACTGAAGCTTTCTTT. It translates to CASTYTKARDTEAFF.

The gene calls are TRBV28 and TRBJ2-5; either TRBD1 or TRBD2 may fit D (5 bases each). Deletions cut 6 bases from V and 5 bases from J, with 22 bases between. CDR1 MDHEN and CDR2 SYDVKM come from the germline V gene. CDR3 length: 16 residues. The CDR3 spells CASRAAGTVVGETQYF. The CDR3 nucleotides read TGTGCCAGCAGGGCGGCTGGGACGGTGGTTGGGGAGACCCAGTACTTC.

There are a few counts of this clonotype. This chain links TRBV5-1 with TRBJ2-7; D remains unclear. Per the germline V gene, CDR1 is SGHRS and CDR2 is YFSETQ. This CDR3 region has 12 residues. With 7 bases removed from V and 7 bases from J, the gap between germline ends came to 15 bases. The CDR3 here is CASSGSGGEQYF. The CDR3 bases are TGCGCCAGCTCCGGGTCCGGTGGGGAGCAGTACTTC.

In its sample, this clonotype was seen many times. The chain uses TRBV5-1 and TRBJ1-4; D not resolved. This CDR3 region has 13 residues. Germline loops: CDR1 SGHRS, CDR2 YFSETQ. The ends were cut back, 3 bases at V and 5 bases at J, with 8 bases in the middle. CDR3 in amino acids: CASSSGRNEKLFF. CDR3 nucleotides: TGCGCCAGCAGCTCCGGGAGGAATGAAAAACTGTTTTTT.

The chain combines TRBV28 with TRBJ2-6; TRBD1 matches at 7 bases. CDR3 length: 17 residues. With V trimmed by 5 bases and J by 0 bases, 7 bases remained unmatched. Germline lookup yields CDR1 MDHEN and CDR2 SYDVKM. Written as DNA, the CDR3 is TGTGCCAGCAGTGTACAGGGGAAAGCCTCTGGGGCCAACGTCCTGACTTTC. This codes for CASSVQGKASGANVLTF.

The rearrangement links TRBV10-3 to TRBJ1-1; 7 nucleotides line up with TRBD1. J lost 0 bases, V lost 6 bases, and 4 bases had no gene match. This CDR3 region has 14 residues. Germline CDR1 reads ENHRY; CDR2 reads SYGVKD. CDR3 nucleotides: TGTGCCATCAGGGGGGACAGCATGAACACTGAAGCTTTCTTT. Translation: CAIRGDSMNTEAFF.

J is TRBJ2-7 and V is TRBV29-1; D uncertain. The better agreement between TRBJ2-5 and the DNA end casts doubt on the J call. From germline, CDR1 is SQVTM and CDR2 ANQGSEA. The CDR3 is 14 residues long. CDR3 bases: TGCAGCGTTGAAGACCCGGACGCTAGGGAGACCCAGTACTTC. This gives the protein CSVEDPDARETQYF.

This clonotype was recorded at least ten times. The chain employs TRBV18 and TRBJ2-1; TRBD2 matches at 11 bases. The ends lost 3 bases at V and 8 bases at J; junction bases unmatched: 9. Germline V gives CDR1 KGHSH, CDR2 LQKENI. There are 16 residues in the CDR3. The CDR3 region has the DNA TGTGCCAGCTCACCCCGACTAGCGGGGTCATCAGATGAGCAGTTCTTC. It yields the protein CASSPRLAGSSDEQFF.

The chain has TRBV7-9 and TRBJ2-5, with 9 bases lining up with TRBD2. V lost 4 bases and J lost 7; bases outside the gene matches: 19. Per germline, CDR1 SEHNR and CDR2 FQNEAQ (reference sequence). This CDR3 has 18 amino acids. The CDR3 sequence is CASSSPGGSGGPHGTQYF. The CDR3, as DNA: TGTGCCAGCAGCTCCCCCGGCGGTAGCGGGGGCCCCCACGGGACCCAGTACTTC.

The chain employs TRBV7-3 and TRBJ2-3, with D possibly being TRBD2 (5 bases). The CDR3 runs to 15 residues. Trimming removed 4 bases from V and 2 bases from J, with 13 bases in between. Germline-derived CDR1 and CDR2 are SGHTA and FQGTGA. The CDR3 region is CASSSVRDNTDTQYF. The CDR3, as DNA: TGTGCCAGCAGCTCCGTCCGGGATAACACAGATACGCAGTATTTT.

This clonotype appeared a single time. The chain joins TRBV7-6 to TRBJ2-2; the match to TRBD2 covers 7 bases. Per the germline V gene, CDR1 is SGHVS and CDR2 is FNYEAQ. The CDR3 loop spans 16 amino acids. With 5 bases clipped from V and 5 bases from J, the junction kept 11 bases outside the gene matches. CDR3 sequence (DNA): TGTGCCAGCAGCCCCGGGAGGTGGAGACAGACCGGGGAGCTGTTTTTT. Its protein product is CASSPGRWRQTGELFF.

This chain links TRBV20-1 with TRBJ1-2, with 8 bases lining up with TRBD1. CDR1 is DFQATT and CDR2 is SNEGSKA in the germline V gene (reference sequence). With V trimmed by 0 bases and J by 6 bases, 9 bases remained unmatched. The CDR3 has 15 amino acids. This chain's CDR3 is CSARERTGLSDGYTF. The CDR3 DNA follows: TGCAGTGCTAGAGAGCGGACAGGGCTTAGTGATGGCTACACCTTC.

This clonotype was counted once. This chain uses TRBV28 with TRBJ1-2; 8 bases are a match to TRBD1. This CDR3 is built from 17 residues. Germline-derived CDR1 and CDR2 are MDHEN and SYDVKM. V dropped 6 bases and J dropped 4; count of bases not matched to a gene: 16. The CDR3 loop reads CASSGLRGQALVYGYTF. CDR3 in DNA: TGTGCCAGCAGCGGTTTAAGGGGACAGGCGCTAGTCTATGGCTACACCTTC.

The chain joins TRBV10-1 to TRBJ2-1; D is unresolved. V dropped 4 bases and J dropped 9 bases, with 13 bases sitting between them. This CDR3 region has 13 residues. Germline V lookup: CDR1 WNHNN, CDR2 SYGVQD (reference sequence). The CDR3 DNA reads as TGCGCCAGCAGTGGGTTGTCGCCCGGTGAGCAGTTCTTC. Encoded protein: CASSGLSPGEQFF.

The V gene is TRBV5-1, the J gene TRBJ2-1, with 8 bases aligning to TRBD2. With V trimmed by 7 bases and J by 0 bases, 6 bases remained unmatched. Germline V gives CDR1 SGHRS, CDR2 YFSETQ. The CDR3 consists of 15 residues. CDR3 amino acids: CASHSGTSSYNEQFF. The DNA of the CDR3 is TGCGCCAGCCATAGCGGGACGAGCTCCTACAATGAGCAGTTCTTC.

V is TRBV6-2 or TRBV6-3 and J is TRBJ2-7; 8 nucleotides agree with TRBD1. After removal of 2 bases from V and 1 base from J, the junction contained 4 bases not matched to a gene. Germline CDR1 reads MNHEY; CDR2 reads SVGEGT. The CDR3 extends over 15 amino acids. Here the CDR3 reads CASSYGRTGSYEQYF. The CDR3, as DNA: TGTGCCAGCAGTTACGGGCGGACAGGGTCCTACGAGCAGTACTTC.

This clonotype was detected a few times. This chain uses TRBV10-3 with TRBJ2-5; a possible D gene is TRBD2 (6 bases). The V and J ends lost 0 bases and 5 bases respectively, with 10 bases between them. Per germline, CDR1 ENHRY and CDR2 SYGVKD. The CDR3 extends over 14 amino acids. CDR3 bases: TGTGCCATCAGTGAGTCGTGGGAGGTGGAGACCCAGTACTTC. Its protein is CAISESWEVETQYF.

A word on this clonotype: A read error is possible here, since a much larger clone lies one base away. This chain joins TRBV20-1 and TRBJ2-7; unclear D gene. The CDR3 runs 13 residues. V dropped 1 base and J dropped 7 bases, with 14 bases sitting between them. Germline V CDR1 and CDR2: DFQATT, SNEGSKA (reference sequence). CDR3 sequence (DNA): TGCAGTGCTAGAGGCCAGTTATATGGTGAGCAGTACTTC. It codes for CSARGQLYGEQYF.

CDR3 amino acids: CASSPAGTGAPPLHF. Written as DNA, the CDR3 is TGCGCCAGCAGCCCGGCCGGGACAGGGGCTCCACCCCTCCACTTT. The chain links TRBV5-1 to TRBJ1-6, with TRBD1 identical over 10 bases. The CDR3 is 15 residues long. From germline, CDR1 is SGHRS and CDR2 YFSETQ. Losses at the gene ends were 4 bases for V and 11 bases for J; bases not matched to a gene: 9.

This clonotype was recorded at least ten times. A much larger clone is a single base away; this may be a read error. CDR3: CASRRRTDSYEQYF. The CDR3 DNA reads as TGTGCCAGCAGGCGACGGACGGACTCCTACGAGCAGTACTTC. This sequence joins TRBV28 and TRBJ2-7, with no clear D. Looked up from germline, CDR1 is MDHEN and CDR2 is SYDVKM. The V end was cut by 6 bases, the J end by 0 bases, with 12 bases between. The CDR3 is 14 residues long.

The chain employs TRBV18 and TRBJ1-4, with D unclear. Germline CDR1 is KGHSH and CDR2 is LQKENI. V gave up 6 bases and J gave up 7 bases, with 15 bases separating them. This CDR3 has 14 residues. The CDR3 sequence is CASSPVGSGEKLFF. The CDR3 region has the DNA TGTGCCAGCTCTCCAGTCGGTTCAGGTGAAAAACTGTTTTTT.

The CDR3 here is CASSRYAYNEQFF. As DNA, the CDR3 is TGTGCCAGCTCTAGATATGCCTACAATGAGCAGTTCTTC. The chain carries TRBV25-1 and TRBJ2-1; D unresolved. Germline V gives CDR1 MGHDK, CDR2 SYGVNS. The length of the CDR3 is 13 residues. Trimming shortened V by 8 bases and J by 2 bases, and 10 bases separated the two germline ends.

As DNA, the CDR3 is TGTGCCAGCAGTTCACGTCCCGGGACAGGGTTGCCTGAAGCTTTCTTT. It is translated as CASSSRPGTGLPEAFF. The chain employs TRBV25-1 and TRBJ1-1; 9 positions match TRBD1. Germline-derived CDR1 and CDR2 are MGHDK and SYGVNS. With 5 bases clipped from V and 6 bases from J, the junction kept 13 bases outside the gene matches. This CDR3 region has 16 residues.

This clonotype was counted many times. Compared with germline, one end of the junction differs, possibly owing to a read error. This chain uses TRBV20-1 with TRBJ2-7; D remains unclear. Germline V lookup: CDR1 DFQATT, CDR2 SNEGSKA (reference sequence). The length of the CDR3 is 13 residues. The DNA for the CDR3 is TGCTGTGCTAGAGATACAGCTTCCTACGAGCAGTACTTC. This codes for CCARDTASYEQYF.

V usage is TRBV12-3 or TRBV12-4 and J usage is TRBJ1-1, with 8 bases that match TRBD1. The CDR3 sequence is 15 residues long. V lost 3 bases, J lost 5 bases, and 8 bases stayed unmatched. CDR3 in DNA: TGTGCCAGCAGTTTCCTTCCAGGGGGCAGGACTGAAGCTTTCTTT. Translating gives CASSFLPGGRTEAFF.

This chain joins TRBV29-1 and TRBJ2-1, with D possibly called TRBD1 or TRBD2 (6 bases each). Between the trimmed V and J ends, which lost 6 bases and 6 bases, there was a span of 15 bases. The CDR3 covers 13 residues. CDR1 is SQVTM and CDR2 is ANQGSEA in the germline V gene. For the CDR3, the DNA is TGCAGCGTGAGGGGGGAACGGGCCAATGAGCAGTTCTTC. This encodes CSVRGERANEQFF.

Details on this clonotype: A much larger clonotype is one base distant, so this may be a read error. The chain uses TRBV12-3 or TRBV12-4 and TRBJ2-1, with 8 positions matching TRBD1. The CDR3 covers 14 residues. CDR3 residues: CDSSLDRAYNEQFF. The CDR3 nucleotides are TGTGACAGCAGTTTGGACAGGGCTTACAATGAGCAGTTCTTC.